This T cell receptor beta chain derives from a study of blood T cell repertoires in COVID-19. Study context: Donors in the United States, Italy and Spain gave samples during acute or convalescent COVID-19. PBMCs, B-cell-depleted T cells, or T cells were the source of the cDNA or gDNA that made up the material.

Germline V gene data show CDR1 as SGHTA and CDR2 as FQGTGA. This CDR3 comprises 14 residues. Trimming took 5 bases from V and 5 from J; bases not matched to a gene: 6. As handled by the study authors: The authors estimated nucleated cell counts from reference gene primer amplification. The table came from immunoSEQ multiplex PCR; TCRdb's copy has only in-frame clones and leaves some out. The DNA was the basis for D and trimming; V, J and clone size are from that table. The table records 100,000 to 150,000 clones, over 80% of them present only once. What was sequenced was peripheral blood. This chain links TRBV7-3 with TRBJ2-5; 9 bases map to TRBD2. The clonotype comes from a man in his sixties with acute or convalescent COVID-19. The CDR3 DNA reads TGTGCCAGCAGCCCAGGTAGCGGGAGTGAGACCCAGTACTTC. Its translation is CASSPGSGSETQYF. Full variable domain (rest looked up from reference TRBV7-3 and TRBJ2-5): GAGVSQTPSNKVTEKGKYVELRCDPISGHTALYWYRQSLGQGPEFLIYFQGTGAADDSGLPNDRFFAVRPEGSVSTLKIQRTERGDSAVYLCASSPGSGSETQYFGPGTRLLVL.